One and the same sample provided the 9 T cell receptor beta chains below, sequenced in a study of blood T cells in healthy people across ages. Using a J-beta primer mix together with a sample-barcoded 5' primer, a second PCR was run for roughly 6 to 11 cycles. TCRdb analysed the 5' RACE reads with MiXCR anew, one entry per CDR3 protein. The table records 800,000 to 1,300,000 distinct CDR3 sequences, approximately 25% of them present only once. This sample also appeared in a second study, on T cells of mothers and their children.

Material: blood. Receptors were obtained from a girl aged 2 to 9 in good health.

This clonotype was detected a few times. The V and J genes are TRBV4-3 and TRBJ1-4; no firm D call. The CDR3 loop spans 15 amino acids. Trimming pared 3 bases from V and 0 bases from J, leaving 8 bases between. From germline, CDR1 is LGHNA and CDR2 YSLEER. CDR3 DNA: TGCGCCAGCAGCCAGGGCAGTGCAACTAATGAAAAACTGTTTTTT. The encoded protein is CASSQGSATNEKLFF.

The rearrangement joins TRBV29-1 to TRBJ2-1, with 7 bases fitting TRBD2. Germline V gene data show CDR1 as SQVTM and CDR2 as ANQGSEA. This CDR3 spans 14 amino acids. V trimming: 5 bases; J trimming: 2 bases; junction bases outside the gene matches: 6. In DNA form, the CDR3 reads TGCAGCGTTCCCCTTCTAGCGGCCTACAATGAGCAGTTCTTC. Amino acid sequence: CSVPLLAAYNEQFF.

This clonotype was counted between two and nine times. The chain links TRBV11-1 to TRBJ1-1, with 7 nucleotides matching TRBD1. V gave up 4 bases and J gave up 3 bases; unmatched junction bases: 8. This CDR3 is 15 amino acids long. Germline CDR1 is SGHAT and CDR2 is FQDESV (reference sequence). The CDR3 nucleotides read TGTGCCAGCAGCTCCTGGGGGACAGTCGACACTGAAGCTTTCTTT. Its translation is CASSSWGTVDTEAFF.

The V and J genes are TRBV27 and TRBJ1-5; 8 bases fit TRBD1. The germline V gene has CDR1 MNHEY and CDR2 SMNVEV (reference sequence). The trim removed 6 bases at V and 4 bases at J, leaving 14 bases unmatched. The length of the CDR3 is 17 residues. The chain's CDR3 is CASRKVTGTGLNQPQHF. The CDR3 coding sequence is TGTGCCAGCAGGAAAGTAACCGGGACAGGTTTGAATCAGCCCCAGCATTTT.

The rearrangement uses TRBV4-1 and TRBJ2-3; 9 bases match TRBD1. Per the germline V gene, CDR1 is MGHRA and CDR2 is YSYEKL. This CDR3 has 16 amino acids. The ends lost 4 bases at V and 4 bases at J; junction bases unmatched: 9. The CDR3 spells CASSRNRDRVPDTQYF. The CDR3 coding sequence is TGCGCCAGCAGCCGTAACCGGGACAGGGTCCCAGATACGCAGTATTTT.

The chain uses TRBV19 and TRBJ2-5, with 9 bases lining up with TRBD2. The closer fit of TRBJ2-1 to the DNA end suggests the J call may be wrong. The CDR3 extends over 16 amino acids. Germline-derived CDR1 and CDR2 are LNHDA and SQIVND (reference sequence). The DNA of the CDR3 is TGTGCCAGTAGTATAGGTCTAGGACTAGCGTCGAATGAGCAGTTCTTC. This gives the protein CASSIGLGLASNEQFF.

The chain is built from TRBV6-5 and TRBJ2-6, with D uncertain. Trimming cost V 6 bases and J 0 bases, with 9 bases left between them. Looked up from germline, CDR1 is MNHEY and CDR2 is SVGAGI. CDR3 length: 15 amino acids. CDR3 DNA: TGTGCCAGCAGGCGGCAGTTCTCTGGGGCCAACGTCCTGACTTTC. Translated, it gives CASRRQFSGANVLTF.

Ten or more counts support this clonotype. The V gene is TRBV7-9, the J gene TRBJ1-3; D is perhaps TRBD1 (6 bases). CDR1 and CDR2 (germline): SEHNR, FQNEAQ (reference sequence). Trimming removed 5 bases from V and 4 bases from J, with 18 bases in between. The CDR3 sequence is 16 residues long. CDR3 region: CASSPQQGSAGNTIYF. The CDR3 DNA reads TGTGCCAGCAGCCCCCAACAGGGATCCGCAGGAAACACCATATATTTT.

This chain joins TRBV6-1 and TRBJ2-3; maybe TRBD1 (6 bases). V was pared by 9 bases and J by 5 bases, with 15 bases between. The CDR3 is 13 amino acids. Germline V gene lookup returns CDR1 MNHNS and CDR2 SASEGT. Here the CDR3 reads CASGRTVVDTQYF. The CDR3, as DNA: TGTGCCAGTGGACGGACAGTTGTAGATACGCAGTATTTT.